These T cell receptor beta chains were read from a single sample in a study of T-cell memory formation after mild COVID-19. From the 5' RACE reads, TCRdb called clonotypes with MiXCR, one entry per CDR3 protein. The table has about 140,000 distinct CDR3 sequences, 13% to 15% seen once. Sequenced input: PBMCs or a T cell subset sorted from them (not recorded which). All receptors derive from an adult woman who had mild COVID-19 (a few samples of this study predate the infection). Cell type and time point are not known. Both conserved end residues are part of each CDR3. The order of the fields is clone size, J gene, D gene, V gene, CDR3 protein, CDR3 DNA. A D gene is named only where the DNA matches it firmly. Expanded clones get a size class; other rows say once, few or many, or leave the size out.

many TRBJ2-5 TRBD1 TRBV11-2 CASSLAWGQQETQYF TGTGCCAGCAGCTTAGCCTGGGGACAGCAAGAGACCCAGTACTTC
- TRBJ2-3 TRBD2 TRBV4-3 CASSQDASGTADTQYF TGCGCCAGCAGCCAAGATGCTAGCGGGACGGCAGATACGCAGTATTTT
few TRBJ2-1 - TRBV12-3/TRBV12-4 CASSQSGAYNEQFF TGTGCCAGCAGCCAATCGGGGGCCTACAATGAGCAGTTCTTC
- TRBJ1-1 - TRBV29-1 CSVGNTEAFF TGCAGCGTTGGTAACACTGAAGCTTTCTTT
many TRBJ2-3 - TRBV25-1 CASSVNPDTQYF TGTGCCAGCAGTGTTAACCCAGATACGCAGTATTTT
- TRBJ2-1 - TRBV12-3/TRBV12-4 CASSLEVHNEQFF TGTGCCAGCAGTTTAGAGGTACACAATGAGCAGTTCTTC
few TRBJ2-7 - TRBV12-2 CASRPRGLSYEQYF TGTGCAAGTCGCCCCAGAGGGCTATCCTACGAGCAGTACTTC
few TRBJ2-5 - TRBV27 CASSRAGTKETQYF TGTGCCAGCAGTCGGGCCGGGACAAAAGAGACCCAGTACTTC
many TRBJ2-3 TRBD2 TRBV7-2 CASSLPLYLAGGSHTDTQYF TGTGCCAGCAGCTTACCCTTGTACCTAGCGGGAGGATCCCACACAGATACGCAGTATTTT
- TRBJ2-5 - TRBV20-1 CSARVTGEGETQYF TGCAGTGCTAGAGTCACAGGGGAGGGTGAGACCCAGTACTTC
- TRBJ1-1 TRBD1 TRBV7-2 CASRQTGGDTEAFF TGTGCCAGCCGCCAGACAGGGGGGGACACTGAAGCTTTCTTT
- TRBJ2-7 - TRBV12-5 CASASGPYEQYF TGTGCTAGTGCATCAGGCCCCTACGAGCAGTACTTC
- TRBJ1-2 TRBD1 TRBV4-1 CASSQGTGLNYGYTF TGCGCCAGCAGCCAAGGGACAGGGCTTAACTATGGCTACACCTTC